This is a list of T cell receptor beta chains from one sample in a study of T cell changes during pregnancy in multiple sclerosis. TCRdb keeps only in-frame clones here, not all; method: immunoSEQ multiplex PCR. The table has under 30,000 clones, 65% to 90% seen once. Sequences were derived from CD4+ T cells from peripheral blood mononuclear cells, sampled in the first trimester of pregnancy. Source of these receptors: a female donor in good health, enrolled as a control in a pregnancy study. Both conserved end residues are part of each CDR3. The D gene is left open where the match is weak. Clone size is stated in some rows and not others, as once, few, many or a class when expanded.

clone_size: .; d_call: .; v_call: TRBV5-4; j_call: TRBJ1-4; cdr3_nt: TGTGCCAGCAGCTTGACGGGGGGGCAGGTCGGGAAACTGTTTTTT; cdr3_aa: CASSLTGGQVGKLFF
clone_size: .; d_call: .; v_call: TRBV7-9; j_call: TRBJ2-7; cdr3_nt: TGTGCCAGCAGCCTGACGACAGGCCTTGGCGAGCAGTACTTC; cdr3_aa: CASSLTTGLGEQYF
clone_size: once; d_call: .; v_call: TRBV6-5; j_call: TRBJ1-2; cdr3_nt: TGTGCCAGCAGCTTAGTGGGGCATGGCTACACCTTC; cdr3_aa: CASSLVGHGYTF
clone_size: .; d_call: .; v_call: TRBV6-6; j_call: TRBJ2-3; cdr3_nt: TGTGCCAGCAGCTCCCAACCGGGAGAATCAGATACGCAGTATTTT; cdr3_aa: CASSSQPGESDTQYF
clone_size: .; d_call: TRBD2; v_call: TRBV7-8; j_call: TRBJ2-3; cdr3_nt: TGTGCCAGCAGCTTAGATATAGCGGGAGGGTTCACAGATACGCAGTATTTT; cdr3_aa: CASSLDIAGGFTDTQYF
clone_size: .; d_call: .; v_call: TRBV2; j_call: TRBJ1-2; cdr3_nt: TGTGCCAGCAGTGAGGTTGGGGGGGGCCGTGGCTACACCTTC; cdr3_aa: CASSEVGGGRGYTF
clone_size: .; d_call: .; v_call: TRBV7-2; j_call: TRBJ2-1; cdr3_nt: TGTGCCAGCAGCTTAGCGGACGCGGGGGCGGCCTACAATGAGCAGTTCTTC; cdr3_aa: CASSLADAGAAYNEQFF
clone_size: .; d_call: TRBD1; v_call: TRBV10-1; j_call: TRBJ1-4; cdr3_nt: TGCGCCAGCAGGCGGGACAGGGCAACTAATGAAAAACTGTTTTTT; cdr3_aa: CASRRDRATNEKLFF
clone_size: .; d_call: .; v_call: TRBV6-5; j_call: TRBJ1-1; cdr3_nt: TGTGCCAGCAGTTACTCGGAGGGAAACACTGAAGCTTTCTTT; cdr3_aa: CASSYSEGNTEAFF
clone_size: .; d_call: .; v_call: TRBV19; j_call: TRBJ1-6; cdr3_nt: TGTGCCAGTAGGTCGTGGGGCGCTTCACCCCTCCACTTT; cdr3_aa: CASRSWGASPLHF
clone_size: .; d_call: .; v_call: TRBV9; j_call: TRBJ2-7; cdr3_nt: TGTGCCAGCAGCCGCGGCCTCCTCGGCTCCTACGAGCAGTACTTC; cdr3_aa: CASSRGLLGSYEQYF
clone_size: .; d_call: .; v_call: TRBV29-1; j_call: TRBJ2-5; cdr3_nt: TGCAGCGTTGCGGGCGGGCCCCAAGAGACCCAGTACTTC; cdr3_aa: CSVAGGPQETQYF
clone_size: .; d_call: .; v_call: TRBV19; j_call: TRBJ1-3; cdr3_nt: TGTGCCAGTAGTATTCAGGGGCTCACTTACTCTGGAAACACCATATATTTT; cdr3_aa: CASSIQGLTYSGNTIYF
clone_size: .; d_call: TRBD1; v_call: TRBV19; j_call: TRBJ2-3; cdr3_nt: TGTGCCAGTAGTACCTGGACAGGGGTTAGTCCAGATACGCAGTATTTT; cdr3_aa: CASSTWTGVSPDTQYF
clone_size: few; d_call: .; v_call: TRBV11-3; j_call: TRBJ1-1; cdr3_nt: TGTGCCAGCAGCTTACGCGGGCTCCCGGCTTTCTTT; cdr3_aa: CASSLRGLPAFF
clone_size: few; d_call: .; v_call: TRBV2; j_call: TRBJ1-1; cdr3_nt: TGTGCCAGCAGGACAGGACCTGAAGCTTTCTTT; cdr3_aa: CASRTGPEAFF
clone_size: .; d_call: TRBD1; v_call: TRBV10-2; j_call: TRBJ1-4; cdr3_nt: TGCGCCAGCAGGAAACAGGGGGCCCGTGAAAAACTGTTTTTT; cdr3_aa: CASRKQGAREKLFF
clone_size: .; d_call: TRBD1; v_call: TRBV2; j_call: TRBJ1-2; cdr3_nt: TGTGCCAGCAGATCAACTCCGGGACAGTTGACTAACTATGGCTACACCTTC; cdr3_aa: CASRSTPGQLTNYGYTF
clone_size: .; d_call: .; v_call: TRBV5-4; j_call: TRBJ2-5; cdr3_nt: TGTGCCAGCAGCCCTCGACTAGATCGTCTGGAGACCCAGTACTTC; cdr3_aa: CASSPRLDRLETQYF
clone_size: few; d_call: .; v_call: TRBV6-1; j_call: TRBJ1-6; cdr3_nt: TGTGCCAGCAGTGAAGATGTACACCCCAATTCACCCCTCCACTTT; cdr3_aa: CASSEDVHPNSPLHF
clone_size: once; d_call: .; v_call: TRBV9; j_call: TRBJ1-4; cdr3_nt: TGTGCCAGCAGCGTTTCCGGCATAAGGGGAGAAAAACTGTTTTTT; cdr3_aa: CASSVSGIRGEKLFF
clone_size: .; d_call: TRBD2; v_call: TRBV4-1; j_call: TRBJ2-2; cdr3_nt: TGCGCCAGCAGCCAACCCTGGGAGGGCACCGGGGAGCTGTTTTTT; cdr3_aa: CASSQPWEGTGELFF
clone_size: .; d_call: TRBD2; v_call: TRBV6-6; j_call: TRBJ2-7; cdr3_nt: TGTGCCAGCAGACCCAGCGGGAGCTCCTACGAGCAGTACTTC; cdr3_aa: CASRPSGSSYEQYF
clone_size: .; d_call: TRBD1; v_call: TRBV28; j_call: TRBJ1-6; cdr3_nt: TGTGCCAGCAGTTATGGGGACAGGGGAAAATCGGATTCACCCCTCCACTTT; cdr3_aa: CASSYGDRGKSDSPLHF
clone_size: .; d_call: TRBD1; v_call: TRBV5-1; j_call: TRBJ2-7; cdr3_nt: TGCGCCAGCAGCTTTCACAGGGGCACCCCCTACGAGCAGTACTTC; cdr3_aa: CASSFHRGTPYEQYF
clone_size: once; d_call: TRBD1; v_call: TRBV18; j_call: TRBJ2-7; cdr3_nt: TGTGCCAGCTCACCAAAGGGACAGGGCTACGAGCAGTACTTC; cdr3_aa: CASSPKGQGYEQYF
clone_size: .; d_call: TRBD2; v_call: TRBV6-5; j_call: TRBJ2-3; cdr3_nt: TGTGCCAGCAGTACTGAGCGGGGTAGAGATACGCAGTATTTT; cdr3_aa: CASSTERGRDTQYF
clone_size: .; d_call: .; v_call: TRBV6-1; j_call: TRBJ1-1; cdr3_nt: TGTGCCAGCAGTCAACAGGGTTACACTGAAGCTTTCTTT; cdr3_aa: CASSQQGYTEAFF
clone_size: .; d_call: TRBD2; v_call: TRBV4-3; j_call: TRBJ2-7; cdr3_nt: TGCGCCAGCAGCCAAAGGCTAGCGGGGGACTACGAGCAGTACTTC; cdr3_aa: CASSQRLAGDYEQYF
clone_size: .; d_call: TRBD1; v_call: TRBV19; j_call: TRBJ1-2; cdr3_nt: TGTGCCAGCGGGTCGGGCAGGGGGCGCGGTGGCTACACCTTC; cdr3_aa: CASGSGRGRGGYTF
clone_size: .; d_call: .; v_call: TRBV19; j_call: TRBJ2-7; cdr3_nt: TGTGCCAGTAGTATAGTCGTTACGGAGGACGAGCAGTACTTC; cdr3_aa: CASSIVVTEDEQYF
clone_size: .; d_call: TRBD2; v_call: TRBV5-1; j_call: TRBJ2-7; cdr3_nt: TGCGCCAGCAGCTTGAGGTCTAGCGGAGGGTTCTACGAGCAGTACTTC; cdr3_aa: CASSLRSSGGFYEQYF